This record looks at one T cell receptor (beta chain) sequence and its context. These data come from a study of OX40 agonist ivuxolimab in advanced cancers. Study-wide context: The mean age was approximately 60 years, ranging from about 20 to 90, with approximately 83% of participants male.

Method: immunoSEQ multiplex PCR; TCRdb's copy keeps in-frame clones and lacks some. The table shows about 94,000 clones, with around nine tenths occurring only once. Germline V lookup: CDR1 ENHRY, CDR2 SYGVKD. The length of the CDR3 is 16 residues. V dropped 0 bases and J dropped 1 base, with 12 bases sitting between them. The receptor's source is an adult with an advanced solid tumor such as melanoma, head and neck, liver or kidney cancer. The V call is TRBV10-3, the J call TRBJ1-1, with D hard to call. This specimen consisted of CD4+ or CD8+ T cells sorted from blood, obtained in a trial of the OX40 agonist ivuxolimab. The CDR3 region is CAISESDFDGNTEAFF. The CDR3 nucleotides are TGTGCCATCAGTGAGTCGGACTTTGACGGGAACACTGAAGCTTTCTTT.